This T cell receptor beta chain was sequenced during a study of cytomegalovirus exposure and HLA in healthy donors listed by TCRdb under 2017. Notes on the research overall: An earlier analysis of 587 of the donors reported 276 Gb of sequence data and some 110 million unique TCR beta sequences obtained from 180 million or so T cells. Donor age, sex, ethnicity and CMV serostatus were collected together with the repertoire data. Four to six DR-DQ haplotypes were handled as single units for association and clustering because linkage in the cohort was strong. On average, around 230,000 unique TCR beta nucleotide sequences were sequenced per donor among a few hundred genotyped donors of the cohort, with 15% to 20% of those sequences being non-productive. Every discovery cohort repertoire had been produced on one sequencing platform. The T cell repertoires of about 700 subjects were profiled by immunosequencing and related to cytomegalovirus serostatus. A later analysis re-examined previously published TCR beta repertoires from 500 to 700 donors and added high-resolution HLA genotyping to investigate patterns of TCR occurrence. To predict cytomegalovirus infection status, the study brought together high-throughput TCR immunosequencing, statistical association of individual TCRs with disease status, and machine learning. To decide whether each TCR beta V gene segment behaved as functional or pseudogenic, an earlier analysis of over 500 of the donors relied on high-throughput TCR beta sequencing. Among the roughly 400 genotyped donors, approximately 77% belonged to the genetic ancestry cluster associated with self-reported Caucasian donors. Typing coverage varied by locus: roughly 629-630 donors for A, B, C, DRB1 and DQB1; more than 500 for DQA1; more than 600 for DPA1; around 490 for DPB1. In a later genetic analysis, genome-wide SNP genotypes for about 55% of the roughly 670 donors were used, and that subset was treated as a discovery cohort. Class I and class II HLA loci were covered by the typing at four-digit resolution. The study aimed to test whether cataloging public T cell receptors could reveal signatures of past pathogen exposure. In addition to the first cohort of 666 subjects, a separate validation cohort of 100 to 150 different subjects was used. The later analysis used no new phenotypic data to find candidate immune exposures, relying instead on TCR beta sequences and their occurrence across donors. An early release covering just under 650 HLA-typed donors comprised about 300 gigabases of sequencing data and 65 million to 100 million unique TCR sequences. Results and caveats for the whole study, not just this receptor: In a later analysis, several top co-occurrence clusters were reported to appear linked to parvovirus B19, influenza, CMV and Epstein-Barr virus. The presence/absence analyses assumed that sequencing depth was roughly uniform across donors, and that assumption may not be true. Specific HLA alleles were associated with 15,000 to 20,000 TCR beta sequences at a false discovery rate of 0.05 in a later analysis. The 87-base-pair reads could not distinguish some IMGT-functional V segments, including TRBV6-2 and TRBV6-3, so those segments were excluded. In a later analysis, TCR association rates were found to vary across HLA loci, with the most associated TCRs seen for DRB1 alleles and the fewest for HLA-C alleles. The study gave a list of under 200 TCR beta chains associated with cytomegalovirus. In this cohort, only TCR beta chains were sequenced, and detectable features were limited by the absence of alpha or paired-chain data. Most CMV-associated TCR beta chains appeared to be HLA-restricted in a later analysis, and the HLA associations seemed to be driven largely by CMV exposure. Most TCR sequences were seen in very few donors, while some public TCRs were found in many individuals. A further reported finding was that TCR beta sequences accurately predicted the HLA-A and HLA-B alleles for most subjects in the first cohort. In a later analysis, HLA-associated TCR beta chains were found to be more clonally expanded and to have lower generation probabilities than equally common non-associated chains. CMV serostatus was the only immune exposure information available for the cohort. A few of the identified cytomegalovirus-associated TCR beta chains were confirmed in vitro to be specific for cytomegalovirus antigens. According to the authors, the approach could potentially be generalized to other disease states and immunological phenotypes. Assigning TCR associations to individual alleles was difficult when HLA alleles, especially DR and DQ, strongly co-occurred. According to a later genetic analysis, donors in an Asian-associated ancestry cluster had fewer N-insertions in productive TCRs than the approximately 670-donor mean. A later genetic analysis associated a missense DCLRE1C variant with V-gene and J-gene trimming of TCR beta chains, and an independent cohort replicated the association. In an earlier analysis of around 500 of the donors, most TCR beta V segments appeared in productive rearrangements about 87% or about 30% of the time, broadly matching IMGT annotations. Correlated functional status among segregating V segments might be attributable to linkage disequilibrium, but an unknown experimental factor could not be ruled out. Because HLA typing was unavailable for some donors at each locus, only the typed subset was used in association tests. The earlier analysis of about 600 of the donors excluded roughly 17 rarely observed V segments, including chromosome 9 orphons, because counts were too low. The classifier was reported to diagnose cytomegalovirus status with high specificity and sensitivity in both the original and validation cohorts. A group of highly shared sequence variants was considered likely to be a technical artifact of the sequencing pipeline.

Via the germline V gene, CDR1 is MDHEN and CDR2 SYDVKM. A distance of 7 bases separates the germline ends of V and J, which lose 1 base and 5 bases respectively. Including the terminal cysteine and phenylalanine, the CDR3 comprises 13 residues. Here the CDR3 DNA is all that survives: 39 bases in frame from base 1. To prepare the library, the immunoSEQ multiplex PCR assay was applied. For the multiplex PCR, a mixture combining 60 forward primers for TCR Vbeta segments and 13 reverse primers for TCR Jbeta segments was used. Amplification of the CDR3 region of rearranged TCR beta genes was performed with a multiplex PCR assay on genomic DNA. The amplified TCR beta libraries were sequenced on the Illumina HiSeq System as 87-base-pair reads. The published analysis was carried out like this. A later analysis counted approximately 84 million unique TCR beta chains across the 650 to 800 repertoires, and about 10 million of these chains were shared by at least two donors. Raw reads were error-corrected and collapsed into unique sequences with a nearest-neighbor algorithm that merged closely related sequences to remove PCR and sequencing errors. To assign V, D and J gene segments, CDR3 sequences were aligned to IMGT reference sequences. For a sequence to be retained, a match of at least six nucleotides to both a V gene segment and a J gene segment was required. A rearrangement was called productive if the CDR3 had no stop codons and remained in frame with V and J, and every other rearrangement was called non-productive. Following IMGT convention, CDR3 was defined as the stretch from the second conserved V-encoded cysteine to the conserved J-encoded phenylalanine. In an earlier analysis of around 640 of the donors, sequences lacking an unambiguous match to a single V gene segment were excluded. In an earlier analysis of approximately 560 of the donors, a V segment was called functional when productive rearrangements were above 56.7%, and segregating when the standard deviation between donors exceeded 5%. A statistical classification framework was built to diagnose cytomegalovirus status from the catalog of TCR beta chain sequences. A later analysis assigned V and J genes by comparing TCR nucleotide sequences with IMGT/GENE-DB human TR gene sequences. The TCRdist pipeline was used in a later analysis to assign CDR3 sequences and most-parsimonious VDJ recombination scenarios. A later analysis defined each TCR beta chain by its CDR3 amino acid sequence plus V-gene family, and excluded reads lacking a unique V-gene family. To address suspected cross-contamination and a sequencing artifact, a later analysis removed several hundred highly shared, low-generation-probability nucleotide sequences. In a later analysis, a clonal expansion index for each public chain was calculated from normalized within-repertoire ranks of inferred template counts. Generation probabilities in a later analysis came from a VDJ recombination model fitted to out-of-frame rearrangements, and those results were checked against IGoR. Hypergeometric tests were used in a later analysis to score TCR-TCR, TCR-HLA and TCR-CMV co-occurrence, with a repertoire-size bias correction applied to the TCR pairs. A later analysis estimated false discovery rates by permuting HLA or CMV assignments 20 times. A later analysis grouped co-occurring TCRs with DBSCAN, adding TCRdist sequence similarity when clustering within HLA-allele-positive subsets. For co-occurrence clustering, repertoires with fewer than 30,000 or more than 120,000 public chains were excluded, along with five repertoires with anomalous nucleotide sharing. TCRdb took over this immuneACCESS table, retaining in-frame rearrangements with V and J assigned. Such tables are incomplete; in checked studies, under half of the missing clones stem from an unresolved V gene, and the remainder is unexplained. Clone size and the V and J calls come from that table; the DNA yielded D and trimming. The sample records about 140,000 clones, roughly 80% of which are singletons. The ten largest make up 1.2% of the sample.

In total, roughly 670 healthy bone marrow donors made up the cohort. Cohort members were all nominally healthy when sampled, although unrecorded immune exposures were likely present. The donor was CMV seronegative and belonged to the group of 350 or so seronegative cohort members. Each donor provided a peripheral blood sample, and peripheral blood mononuclear cells were used for TCR beta sequencing. The Qiagen DNeasy Blood Extraction Kit was used to extract genomic DNA from the blood cell samples. Concerning this clone: It lacks a known antigen. No base qualities exist here, and no much larger clone lies one base off it.

The sample comprised PBMCs. This sequence uses TRBV28 and TRBJ2-3; TRBD2 could be the D gene, as 6 bases match. This receptor was obtained from a female donor in good health and CMV-seronegative. The CDR3 reads CASSLYGGDTQYF. DNA sequence: TGTGCCAGCAGTTTATACGGGGGAGATACGCAGTATTTT.